Described below is a single TCR beta chain sequence and its context. TCRdb re-called the RACE reads with MiXCR, one entry per CDR3 protein. The top ten hold around 8.8% of the sample, which has more than 300,000 distinct CDR3 sequences, 4.5% to 5.5% seen once. CDR3 length equals 16 residues. Trimming cost V 0 bases and J 4 bases, with 15 bases left between them. Germline loops: CDR1 LGHDT, CDR2 YNNKEL (reference sequence). The sample's time point: pre-sensitization, week 0. Stated treatment: therapeutic diphenylcyclopropenone sensitization with weekly scalp DPC. These data are taken from a study of human T cells and chemical hapten exposure.

The sample was whole blood, taken in connection with sensitization to the hapten diphenylcyclopropenone (DPC). The chain recombines TRBV3-1 with TRBJ2-5; the D gene is possibly TRBD2 (7 bases). The TCR was taken from a woman between 18 and 30 years old with alopecia areata. Some clones in this sample may be carry-over from other donors' samples. The CDR3 region has the DNA TGTGCCAGCAGCCAAGATCGGGGGGCCTTACCAGAGACCCAGTACTTC. Amino acid sequence: CASSQDRGALPETQYF.